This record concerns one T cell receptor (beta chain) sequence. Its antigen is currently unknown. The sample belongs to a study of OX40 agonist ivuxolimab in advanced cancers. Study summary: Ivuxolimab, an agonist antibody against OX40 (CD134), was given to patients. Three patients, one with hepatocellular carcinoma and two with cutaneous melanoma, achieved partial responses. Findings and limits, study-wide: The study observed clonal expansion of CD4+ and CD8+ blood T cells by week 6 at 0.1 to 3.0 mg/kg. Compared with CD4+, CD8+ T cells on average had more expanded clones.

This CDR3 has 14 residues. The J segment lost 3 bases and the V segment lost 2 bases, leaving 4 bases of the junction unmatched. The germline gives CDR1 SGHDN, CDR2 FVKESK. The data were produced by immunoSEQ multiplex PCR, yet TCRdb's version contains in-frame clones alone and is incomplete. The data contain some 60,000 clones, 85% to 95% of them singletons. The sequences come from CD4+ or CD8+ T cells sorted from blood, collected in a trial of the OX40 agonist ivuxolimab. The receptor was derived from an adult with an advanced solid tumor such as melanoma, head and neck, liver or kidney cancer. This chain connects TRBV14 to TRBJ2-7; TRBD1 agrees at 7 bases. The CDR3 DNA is TGTGCCAGCAGCCAAACAGGGGTATTCTACGAGCAGTACTTC. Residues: CASSQTGVFYEQYF.